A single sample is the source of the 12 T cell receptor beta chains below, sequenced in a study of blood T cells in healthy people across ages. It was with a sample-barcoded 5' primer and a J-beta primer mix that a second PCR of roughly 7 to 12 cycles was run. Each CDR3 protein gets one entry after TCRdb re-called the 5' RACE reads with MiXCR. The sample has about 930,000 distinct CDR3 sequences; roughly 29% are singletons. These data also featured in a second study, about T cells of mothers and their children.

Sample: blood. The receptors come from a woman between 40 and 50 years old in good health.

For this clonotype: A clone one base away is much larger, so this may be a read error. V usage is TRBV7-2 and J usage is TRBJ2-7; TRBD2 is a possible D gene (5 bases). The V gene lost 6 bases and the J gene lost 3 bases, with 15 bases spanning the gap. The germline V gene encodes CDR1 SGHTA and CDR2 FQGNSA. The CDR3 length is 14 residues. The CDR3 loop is CASRTYERDYEQYF. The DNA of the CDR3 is TGTGCCAGCAGGACCTATGAGAGGGACTACGAGCAGTACTTC. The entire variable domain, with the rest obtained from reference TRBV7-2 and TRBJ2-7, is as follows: GAGVSQSPSNKVTEKGKDVELRCDPISGHTALYWYRQSLGQGLEFLIYFQGNSAPDKSGLPSDRFSAERTGGSVSTLTIQRTQQEDSAVYLCASRTYERDYEQYFGPGTRLTVT.

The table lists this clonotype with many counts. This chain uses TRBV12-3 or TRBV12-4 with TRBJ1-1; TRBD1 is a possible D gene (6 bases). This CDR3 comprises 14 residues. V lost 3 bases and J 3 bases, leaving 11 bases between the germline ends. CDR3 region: CASSLTRGDTEAFF. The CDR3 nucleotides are TGTGCCAGCAGTTTGACCAGGGGAGACACTGAAGCTTTCTTT.

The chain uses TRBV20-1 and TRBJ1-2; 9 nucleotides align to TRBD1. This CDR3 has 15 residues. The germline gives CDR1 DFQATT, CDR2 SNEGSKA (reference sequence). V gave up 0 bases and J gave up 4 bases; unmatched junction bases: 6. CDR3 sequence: CSARDKWDRAYGYTF. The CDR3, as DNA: TGCAGTGCTAGAGATAAGTGGGACAGGGCCTATGGCTACACCTTC.

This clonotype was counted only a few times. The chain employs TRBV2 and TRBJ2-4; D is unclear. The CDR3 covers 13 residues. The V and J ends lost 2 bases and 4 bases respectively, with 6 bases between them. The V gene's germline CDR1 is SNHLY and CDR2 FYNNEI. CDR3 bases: TGTGCCAGCAGTGAAATGCTGAAAAACATTCAGTACTTC. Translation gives CASSEMLKNIQYF.

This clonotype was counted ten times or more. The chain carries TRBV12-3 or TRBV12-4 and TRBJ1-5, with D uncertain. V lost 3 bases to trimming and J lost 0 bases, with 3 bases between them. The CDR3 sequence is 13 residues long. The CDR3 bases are TGTGCCAGCAGTTTCTATAGCAATCAGCCCCAGCATTTT. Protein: CASSFYSNQPQHF.

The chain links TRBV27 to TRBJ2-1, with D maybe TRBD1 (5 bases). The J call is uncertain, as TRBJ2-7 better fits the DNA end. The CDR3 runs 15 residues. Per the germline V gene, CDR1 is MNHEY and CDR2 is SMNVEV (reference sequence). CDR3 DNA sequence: TGTGCCAGCAGTGCCCGACAGACCACCTACAATGAGCAGTACTTC. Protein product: CASSARQTTYNEQYF.

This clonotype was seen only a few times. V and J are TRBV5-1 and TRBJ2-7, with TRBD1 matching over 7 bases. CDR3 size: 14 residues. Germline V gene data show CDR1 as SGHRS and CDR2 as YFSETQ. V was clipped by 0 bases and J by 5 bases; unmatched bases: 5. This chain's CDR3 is CASSLEGGRDEQYF. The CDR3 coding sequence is TGCGCCAGCAGCTTGGAAGGGGGCAGGGACGAGCAGTACTTC.

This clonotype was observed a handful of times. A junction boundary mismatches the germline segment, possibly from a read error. CDR3 protein: CACSSQSIQTQYF. The DNA of the CDR3 is TGTGCCTGCAGTTCCCAAAGCATACAGACCCAGTACTTC. The chain is built from TRBV28 and TRBJ2-4; D ambiguous. The J call may be faulty, since TRBJ2-5 better matches the DNA end. Germline V CDR1 and CDR2: MDHEN, SYDVKM. The CDR3 is 13 amino acids.

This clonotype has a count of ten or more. The chain's CDR3 is CSGGEGESYEQYF. The CDR3, as DNA: TGCAGCGGAGGAGAAGGGGAATCCTACGAGCAGTACTTC. This chain connects TRBV29-1 to TRBJ2-7; D perhaps matches TRBD1 (5 bases). Germline V gene sequence: CDR1 SQVTM, CDR2 ANQGSEA. CDR3 length: 13 amino acids. Trimming pared 7 bases from V and 1 base from J, leaving 14 bases between.

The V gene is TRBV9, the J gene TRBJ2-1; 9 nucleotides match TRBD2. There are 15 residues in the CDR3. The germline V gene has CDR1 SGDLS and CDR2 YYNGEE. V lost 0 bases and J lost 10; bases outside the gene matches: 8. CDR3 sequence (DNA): TGTGCCAGCAGCGTAGAAGGCGGGGGGGCTCGAGAGCAGTTCTTC. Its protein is CASSVEGGGAREQFF.

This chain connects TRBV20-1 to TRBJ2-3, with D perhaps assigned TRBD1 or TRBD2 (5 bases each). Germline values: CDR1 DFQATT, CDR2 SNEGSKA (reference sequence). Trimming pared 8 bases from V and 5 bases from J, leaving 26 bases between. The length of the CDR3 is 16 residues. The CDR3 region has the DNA TGCAGTACCGCCCTTGGGGGATCGGGCTCTGGAGATACGCAGTATTTT. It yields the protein CSTALGGSGSGDTQYF.

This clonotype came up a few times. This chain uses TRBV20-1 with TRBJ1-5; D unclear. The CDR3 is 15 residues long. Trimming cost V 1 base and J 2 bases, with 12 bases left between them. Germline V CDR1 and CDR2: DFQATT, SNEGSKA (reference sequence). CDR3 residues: CSARVEGMGNQPQHF. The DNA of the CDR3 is TGCAGTGCTAGAGTAGAGGGCATGGGCAATCAGCCCCAGCATTTT.